This TCR beta chain emerged from a study of cytomegalovirus exposure and HLA in healthy donors. A note on this clone: Its cognate antigen is unknown.

Unmatched junction bases numbered 3, after V lost 5 bases and J lost 4 bases. This CDR3 contains 13 residues. Germline lookup yields CDR1 SGHAT and CDR2 FQNNGV. With 60 Vbeta and 13 Jbeta primers, the PCR was carried out. Sequencing was performed with immunoSEQ multiplex PCR; in TCRdb, only in-frame clones are kept and a portion is missing. The table lists about 200,000 clones, 81% of them singletons, with roughly 3.2% in the top ten. General study points: Trimming of TCR beta V- and J-genes showed a link, identified in a later analysis, to a missense DCLRE1C variant.

The sequence derives from a man in his forties or fifties in good health and CMV-seropositive. The chain joins TRBV11-2 to TRBJ2-5; the match to TRBD2 covers 8 bases. Sequenced input: PBMCs. CDR3 bases: TGTGCCAGCAGCGCGCGGGGGGTAGAGACCCAGTACTTC. Its translation is CASSARGVETQYF.